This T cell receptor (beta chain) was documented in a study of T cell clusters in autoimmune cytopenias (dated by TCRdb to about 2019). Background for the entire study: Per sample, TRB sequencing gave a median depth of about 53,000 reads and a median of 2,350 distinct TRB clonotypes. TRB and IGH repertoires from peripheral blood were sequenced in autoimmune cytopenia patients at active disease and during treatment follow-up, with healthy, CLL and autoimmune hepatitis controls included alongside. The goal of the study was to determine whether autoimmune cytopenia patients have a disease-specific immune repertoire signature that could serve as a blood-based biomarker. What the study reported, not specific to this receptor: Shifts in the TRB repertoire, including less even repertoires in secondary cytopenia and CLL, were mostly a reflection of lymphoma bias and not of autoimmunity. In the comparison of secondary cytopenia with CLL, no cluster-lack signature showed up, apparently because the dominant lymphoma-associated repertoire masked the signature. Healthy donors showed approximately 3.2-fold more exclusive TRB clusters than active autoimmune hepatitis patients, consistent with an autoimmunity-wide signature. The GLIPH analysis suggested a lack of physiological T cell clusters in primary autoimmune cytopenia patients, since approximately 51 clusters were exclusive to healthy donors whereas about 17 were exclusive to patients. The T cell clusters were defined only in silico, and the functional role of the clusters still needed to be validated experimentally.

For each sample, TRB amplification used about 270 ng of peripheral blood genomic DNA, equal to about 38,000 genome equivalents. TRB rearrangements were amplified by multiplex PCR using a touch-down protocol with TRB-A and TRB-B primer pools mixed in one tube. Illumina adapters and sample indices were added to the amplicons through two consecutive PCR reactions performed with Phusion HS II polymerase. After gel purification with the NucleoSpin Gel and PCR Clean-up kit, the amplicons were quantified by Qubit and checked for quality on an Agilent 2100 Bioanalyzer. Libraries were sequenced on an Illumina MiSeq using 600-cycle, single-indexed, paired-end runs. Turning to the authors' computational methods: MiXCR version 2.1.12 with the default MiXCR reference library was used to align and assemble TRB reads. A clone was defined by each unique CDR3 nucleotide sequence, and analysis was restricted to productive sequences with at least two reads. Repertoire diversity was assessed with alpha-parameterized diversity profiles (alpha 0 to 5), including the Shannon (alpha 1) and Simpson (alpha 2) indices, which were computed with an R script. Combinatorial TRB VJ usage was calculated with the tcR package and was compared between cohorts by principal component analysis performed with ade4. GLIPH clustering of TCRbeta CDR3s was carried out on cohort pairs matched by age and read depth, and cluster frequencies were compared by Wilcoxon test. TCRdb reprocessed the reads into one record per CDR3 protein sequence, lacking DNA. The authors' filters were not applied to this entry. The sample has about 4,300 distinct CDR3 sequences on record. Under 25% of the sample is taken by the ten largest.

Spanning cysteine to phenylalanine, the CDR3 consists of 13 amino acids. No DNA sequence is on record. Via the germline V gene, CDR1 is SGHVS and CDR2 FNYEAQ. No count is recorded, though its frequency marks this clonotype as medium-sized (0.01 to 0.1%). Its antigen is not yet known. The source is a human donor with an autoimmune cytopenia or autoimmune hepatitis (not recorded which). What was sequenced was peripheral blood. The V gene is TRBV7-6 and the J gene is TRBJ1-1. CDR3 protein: CASSLLQATEAFF.